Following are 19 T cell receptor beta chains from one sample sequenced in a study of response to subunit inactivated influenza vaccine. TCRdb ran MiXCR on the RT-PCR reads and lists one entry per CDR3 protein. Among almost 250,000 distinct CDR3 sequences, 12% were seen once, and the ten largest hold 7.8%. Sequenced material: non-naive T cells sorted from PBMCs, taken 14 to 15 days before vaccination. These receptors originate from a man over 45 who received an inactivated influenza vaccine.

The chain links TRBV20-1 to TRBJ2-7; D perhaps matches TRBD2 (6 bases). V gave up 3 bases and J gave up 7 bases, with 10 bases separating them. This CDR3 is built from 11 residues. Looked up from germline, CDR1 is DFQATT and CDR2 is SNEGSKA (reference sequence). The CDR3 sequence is CSASGGREQYF. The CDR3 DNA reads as TGCAGTGCTAGTGGGGGGAGGGAGCAGTACTTC.

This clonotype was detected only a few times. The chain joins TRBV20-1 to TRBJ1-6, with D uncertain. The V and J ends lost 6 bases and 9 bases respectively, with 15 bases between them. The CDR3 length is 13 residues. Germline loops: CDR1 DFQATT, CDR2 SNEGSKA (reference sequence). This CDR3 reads CSAGKTGSSPLHF. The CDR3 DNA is TGCAGTGCAGGCAAGACGGGTTCTTCACCCCTCCACTTT.

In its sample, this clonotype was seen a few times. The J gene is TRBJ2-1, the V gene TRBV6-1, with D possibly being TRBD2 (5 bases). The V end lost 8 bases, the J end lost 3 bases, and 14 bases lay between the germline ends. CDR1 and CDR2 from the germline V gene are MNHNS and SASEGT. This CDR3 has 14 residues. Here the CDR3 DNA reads TGTGCCAGCGGCAGAGGGAGCAGCTACAATGAGCAGTTCTTC. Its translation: CASGRGSSYNEQFF.

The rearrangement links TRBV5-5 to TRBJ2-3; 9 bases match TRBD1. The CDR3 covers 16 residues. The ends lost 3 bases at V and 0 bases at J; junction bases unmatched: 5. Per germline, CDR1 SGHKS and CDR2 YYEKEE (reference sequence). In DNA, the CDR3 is TGTGCCAGCAGCTCAGGACAGGGGCATAGCACAGATACGCAGTATTTT. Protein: CASSSGQGHSTDTQYF.

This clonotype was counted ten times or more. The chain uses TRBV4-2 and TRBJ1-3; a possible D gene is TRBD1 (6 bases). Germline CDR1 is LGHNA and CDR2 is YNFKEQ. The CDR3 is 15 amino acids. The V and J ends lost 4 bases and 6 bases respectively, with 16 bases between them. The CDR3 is CASSLERGSENTIYF. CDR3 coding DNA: TGTGCCAGCAGCCTCGAAAGGGGGAGTGAAAACACCATATATTTT.

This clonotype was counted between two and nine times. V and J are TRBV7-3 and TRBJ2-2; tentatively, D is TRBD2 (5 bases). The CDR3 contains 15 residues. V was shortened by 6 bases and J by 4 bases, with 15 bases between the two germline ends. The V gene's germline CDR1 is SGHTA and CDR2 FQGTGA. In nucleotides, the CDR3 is TGTGCCAGCAGTTACGGGATTCGGGGCACCGGGGAGCTGTTTTTT. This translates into CASSYGIRGTGELFF. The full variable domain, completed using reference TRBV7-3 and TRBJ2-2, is GAGVSQTPSNKVTEKGKYVELRCDPISGHTALYWYRQSLGQGPEFLIYFQGTGAADDSGLPNDRFFAVRPEGSVSTLKIQRTERGDSAVYLCASSYGIRGTGELFFGEGSRLTVL.

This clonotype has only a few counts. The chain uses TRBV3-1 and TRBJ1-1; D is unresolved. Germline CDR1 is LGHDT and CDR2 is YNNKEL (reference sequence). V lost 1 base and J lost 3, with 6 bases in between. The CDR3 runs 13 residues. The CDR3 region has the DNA TGTGCCAGCAGCCAAGCCCACGACACTGAAGCTTTCTTT. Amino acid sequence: CASSQAHDTEAFF.

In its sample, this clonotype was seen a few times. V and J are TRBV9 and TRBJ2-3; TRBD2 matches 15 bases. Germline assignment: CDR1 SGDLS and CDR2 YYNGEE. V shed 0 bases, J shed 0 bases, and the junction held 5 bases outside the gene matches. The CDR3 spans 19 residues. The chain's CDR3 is CASSVGGLAGGLSTDTQYF. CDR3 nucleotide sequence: TGTGCCAGCAGCGTAGGGGGACTAGCGGGAGGTTTAAGCACAGATACGCAGTATTTT.

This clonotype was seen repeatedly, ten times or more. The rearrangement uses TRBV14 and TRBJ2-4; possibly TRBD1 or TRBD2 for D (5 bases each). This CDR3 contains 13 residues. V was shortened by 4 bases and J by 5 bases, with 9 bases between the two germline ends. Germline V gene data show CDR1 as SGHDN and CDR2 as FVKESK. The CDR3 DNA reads TGTGCCAGCAGCCCGGGGACCCAAAACATTCAGTACTTC. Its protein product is CASSPGTQNIQYF. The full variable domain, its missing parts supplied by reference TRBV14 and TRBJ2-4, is EAGVTQFPSHSVIEKGQTVTLRCDPISGHDNLYWYRRVMGKEIKFLLHFVKESKQDESGMPNNRFLAERTGGTYSTLKVQPAELEDSGVYFCASSPGTQNIQYFGAGTRLSVL.

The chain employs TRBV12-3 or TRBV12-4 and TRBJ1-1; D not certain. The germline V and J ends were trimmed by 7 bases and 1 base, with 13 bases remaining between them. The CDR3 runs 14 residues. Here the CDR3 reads CASTPRRTNTEAFF. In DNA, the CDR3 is TGTGCCAGCACCCCCCGGCGGACGAACACTGAAGCTTTCTTT.

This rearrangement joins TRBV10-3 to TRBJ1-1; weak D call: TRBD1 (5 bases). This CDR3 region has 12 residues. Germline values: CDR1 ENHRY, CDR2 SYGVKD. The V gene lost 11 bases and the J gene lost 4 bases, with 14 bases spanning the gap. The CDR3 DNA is TGTGCCGCCAGGGAGGGCCCCACTGAAGCTTTCTTT. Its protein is CAAREGPTEAFF.

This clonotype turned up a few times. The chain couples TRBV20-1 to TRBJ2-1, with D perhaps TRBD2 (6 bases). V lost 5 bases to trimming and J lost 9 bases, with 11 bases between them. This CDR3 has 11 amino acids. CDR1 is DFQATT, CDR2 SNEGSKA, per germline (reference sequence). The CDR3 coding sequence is TGCAGTGCTTACATAGCGGCTGAGCAGTTCTTC. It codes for CSAYIAAEQFF.

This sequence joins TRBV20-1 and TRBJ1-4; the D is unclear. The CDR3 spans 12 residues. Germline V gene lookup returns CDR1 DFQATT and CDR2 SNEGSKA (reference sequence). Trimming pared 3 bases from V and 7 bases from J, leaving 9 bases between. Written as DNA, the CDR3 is TGCAGTGCTAGTACGTCGGGTGAAAAACTGTTTTTT. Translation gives CSASTSGEKLFF.

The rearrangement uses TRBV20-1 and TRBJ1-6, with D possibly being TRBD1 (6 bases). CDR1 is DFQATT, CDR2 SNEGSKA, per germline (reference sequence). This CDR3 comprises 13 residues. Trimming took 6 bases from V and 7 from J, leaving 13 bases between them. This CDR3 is CSADTGSNSPLHF. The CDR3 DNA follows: TGCAGTGCGGATACAGGGTCCAATTCACCCCTCCACTTT.

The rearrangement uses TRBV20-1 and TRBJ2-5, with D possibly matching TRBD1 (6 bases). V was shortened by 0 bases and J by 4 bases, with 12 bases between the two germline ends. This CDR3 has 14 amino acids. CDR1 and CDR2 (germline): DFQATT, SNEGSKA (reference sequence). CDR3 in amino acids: CSARDREGGETQYF. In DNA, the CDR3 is TGCAGTGCTAGAGATCGGGAAGGGGGAGAGACCCAGTACTTC.

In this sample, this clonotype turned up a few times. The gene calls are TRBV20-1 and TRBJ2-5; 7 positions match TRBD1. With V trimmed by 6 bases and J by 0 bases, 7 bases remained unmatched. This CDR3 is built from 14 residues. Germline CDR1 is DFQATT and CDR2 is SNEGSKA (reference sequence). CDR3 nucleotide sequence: TGCAGTGCAAAGACAGGGACGTACCAAGAGACCCAGTACTTC. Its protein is CSAKTGTYQETQYF.

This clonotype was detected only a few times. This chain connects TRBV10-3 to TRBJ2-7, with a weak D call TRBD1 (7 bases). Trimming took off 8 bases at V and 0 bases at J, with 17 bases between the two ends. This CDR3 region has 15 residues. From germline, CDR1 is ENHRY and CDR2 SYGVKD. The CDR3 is CAIRDSGSSSYEQYF. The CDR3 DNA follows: TGTGCCATCCGGGACAGCGGGTCGAGCTCCTACGAGCAGTACTTC.

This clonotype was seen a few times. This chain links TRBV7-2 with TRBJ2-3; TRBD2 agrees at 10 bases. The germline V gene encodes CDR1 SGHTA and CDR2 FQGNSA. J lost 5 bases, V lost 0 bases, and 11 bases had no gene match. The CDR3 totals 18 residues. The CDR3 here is CASSLAPAGGPPQDTQYF. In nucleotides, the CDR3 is TGTGCCAGCAGCTTAGCGCCAGCGGGAGGGCCCCCTCAAGATACGCAGTATTTT.

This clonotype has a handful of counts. In DNA, the CDR3 is TGCAGCTTCCGAGGGACTAGCGGGAGGGGGAACACCGGGGAGCTGTTTTTT. The encoded protein is CSFRGTSGRGNTGELFF. The rearrangement links TRBV29-1 to TRBJ2-2; 16 bases agree with TRBD2. V dropped 8 bases and J dropped 1; count of bases not matched to a gene: 7. There are 17 residues in the CDR3. Germline CDR1 SQVTM, CDR2 ANQGSEA.